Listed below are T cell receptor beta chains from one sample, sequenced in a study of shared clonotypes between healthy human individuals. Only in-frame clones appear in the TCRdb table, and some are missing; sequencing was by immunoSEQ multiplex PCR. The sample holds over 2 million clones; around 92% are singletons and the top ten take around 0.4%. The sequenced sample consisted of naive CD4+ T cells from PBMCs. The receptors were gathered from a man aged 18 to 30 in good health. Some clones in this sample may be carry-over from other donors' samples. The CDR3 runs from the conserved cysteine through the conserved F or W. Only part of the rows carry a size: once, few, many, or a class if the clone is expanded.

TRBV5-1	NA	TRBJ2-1	CASSIRASFANEQFF
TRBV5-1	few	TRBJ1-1	CASSLASMNTEAFF
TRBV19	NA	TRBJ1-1	CASIGEAGDTEAFF
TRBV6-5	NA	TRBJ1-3	CASSQRGVSGNTIYF
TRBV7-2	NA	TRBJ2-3	CASSQTSVNTDTQYF
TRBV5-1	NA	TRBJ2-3	CASNPWGQRTDTQYF
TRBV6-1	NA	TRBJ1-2	CASSGASTNYGYTF
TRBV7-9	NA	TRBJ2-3	CASSSPRGAGDTQYF
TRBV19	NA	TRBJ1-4	CASGRRRGATNEKLFF
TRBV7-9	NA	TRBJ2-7	CASSRSGGTYEQYF
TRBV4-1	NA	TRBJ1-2	CASSHPKTGTGFYGYTF
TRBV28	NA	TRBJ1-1	CASRSGGGTEAFF
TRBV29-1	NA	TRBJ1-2	CSVVKTSLRGYTF
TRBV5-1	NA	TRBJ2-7	CASSLASGLSYEQYF
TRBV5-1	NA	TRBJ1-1	CASSLGEWDTEAFF
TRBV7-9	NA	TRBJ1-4	CASRYQGAGNEKLFF
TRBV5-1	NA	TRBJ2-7	CASIRSAGSGPYEQYF
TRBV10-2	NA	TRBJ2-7	CASSESGTDDSYEQYF
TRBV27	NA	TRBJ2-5	CASSLRTGETQYF
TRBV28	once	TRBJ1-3	CASGETGLVGNTIYF
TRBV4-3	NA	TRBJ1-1	CASSPSLGELNTEAFF
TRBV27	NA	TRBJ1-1	CASSFGGGADTEAFF
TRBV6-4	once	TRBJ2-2	CASSDSGGPGELFF
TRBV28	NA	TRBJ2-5	CASSLLTGETQYF
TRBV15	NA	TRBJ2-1	CATSRDRALSSGTGLSYNEQFF
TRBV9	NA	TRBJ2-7	CASSVGGSGLSYEQYF
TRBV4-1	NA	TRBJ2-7	CASSQGGTGIVGQYF
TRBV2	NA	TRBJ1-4	CASTRDRLNEKLFF
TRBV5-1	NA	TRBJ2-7	CASSHASGTISYEQYF
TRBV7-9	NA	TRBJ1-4	CASSYREKLFF